This is a list of T cell receptor beta chains from one sample in a study of human T cells and chemical hapten exposure. From the RACE reads, TCRdb called clonotypes with MiXCR, one entry per CDR3 protein. Of about 160,000 distinct CDR3 sequences detected, roughly 25% appear once; the ten largest clones hold about 2.1%. The specimen was whole blood, collected in connection with sensitization to the hapten diphenylcyclopropenone (DPC). The receptors come from a woman aged 18-29 years with alopecia areata. Some clones in this sample may be carry-over from other donors' samples. The CDR3 runs from the conserved cysteine through the conserved F or W. The D gene is left open where the match is weak. Only some rows state a clone size, as once, few, many or a class for expanded clones.

cdr3_aa,cdr3_nt,d_call,clone_size,v_call,j_call,cdr3_length
CASSLGLAGTQYF,TGTGCCAGCAGCCTAGGACTAGCGGGGACGCAGTATTTT,TRBD2,-,TRBV3-1,TRBJ2-3,13
CSATPGGRVETQYF,TGCAGTGCTACGCCGGGCGGGAGAGTAGAGACCCAGTACTTC,TRBD2,many,TRBV20-1,TRBJ2-5,14
CASSLGRAQPQHF,TGTGCCAGCAGCTTAGGCAGGGCCCAGCCCCAGCATTTT,-,many,TRBV7-2,TRBJ1-5,13
CASSLTALLGTEAFF,TGTGCCAGCAGCTTAACGGCGCTGTTGGGCACTGAAGCTTTCTTT,-,few,TRBV7-2,TRBJ1-1,15
CASSAGELKSGNTIYF,TGCGCCAGCAGCGCAGGGGAACTGAAGTCTGGAAACACCATATATTTT,-,-,TRBV5-1,TRBJ1-3,16
CASSPDSFGYTF,TGTGCCAGCAGCCCGGACAGTTTCGGCTACACCTTC,-,-,TRBV6-2/TRBV6-3,TRBJ1-2,12
CASSGQSNTGELFF,TGTGCCAGCAGTGGACAGTCAAACACCGGGGAGCTGTTTTTT,-,-,TRBV27,TRBJ2-2,14
CASSQANTAEAFF,TGTGCCAGCAGCCAAGCTAACACCGCTGAAGCTTTCTTT,-,-,TRBV3-1,TRBJ1-1,13
CASSQGQGSNSPLHF,TGTGCCAGCAGCCAGGGACAGGGCAGTAATTCACCCCTCCACTTT,TRBD1,-,TRBV3-1,TRBJ1-6,15
CASSLSPSNQPQHF,TGTGCCAGCAGTTTAAGTCCTAGCAATCAGCCCCAGCATTTT,-,few,TRBV12-3/TRBV12-4,TRBJ1-5,14
CATSRLGTGYEQYF,TGTGCCACCAGCCGGTTGGGCACAGGGTACGAGCAGTACTTC,-,-,TRBV15,TRBJ2-7,14
CASSRSAETNVLTF,TGCGCCAGCAGCCGGTCGGCAGAAACGAACGTCCTGACTTTC,-,once,TRBV4-3,TRBJ2-6,14
CASSGRQGALVEQYF,TGTGCCAGCAGTGGCCGACAGGGGGCGTTGGTCGAGCAGTACTTC,TRBD1,-,TRBV25-1,TRBJ2-7,15
CASSRQRGSYEQYF,TGTGCCAGCAGTCGACAGCGGGGTAGCTACGAGCAGTACTTC,TRBD2,-,TRBV7-2,TRBJ2-7,14
CASRLFQGSGNTIYF,TGTGCCAGCAGACTGTTCCAGGGATCTGGAAACACCATATATTTT,-,-,TRBV6-2/TRBV6-3,TRBJ1-3,15
CASSPGPGGEQYF,TGTGCCAGCAGCCCAGGGCCTGGGGGCGAGCAGTACTTC,-,-,TRBV12-3/TRBV12-4,TRBJ2-7,13
CSARDRARGNQPQHF,TGCAGTGCTAGAGATCGGGCGAGGGGGAATCAGCCCCAGCATTTT,-,-,TRBV20-1,TRBJ1-5,15
CASTTGLGEQFF,TGTGCCAGCACCACAGGGCTGGGGGAGCAGTTCTTC,-,-,TRBV6-2/TRBV6-3,TRBJ2-1,12
CASSQPREGHEQFF,TGCGCCAGCAGCCAACCTAGGGAGGGCCATGAGCAGTTCTTC,TRBD2,few,TRBV4-1,TRBJ2-1,14
CASSWTSANEQFF,TGTGCCAGCAGCTGGACTAGTGCCAATGAGCAGTTCTTC,TRBD2,-,TRBV5-6,TRBJ2-1,13
CASSQGTGGTFEQYF,TGCGCCAGCAGCCAAGGAACGGGGGGGACTTTCGAGCAGTACTTC,TRBD2,few,TRBV4-1,TRBJ2-7,15
CASSVDGDHYNEQFF,TGTGCCAGCAGCGTAGACGGGGACCACTACAATGAGCAGTTCTTC,-,few,TRBV9,TRBJ2-1,15
CASSLIRRPGELFF,TGTGCCAGCAGCTTAATTCGCCGTCCCGGGGAGCTGTTTTTT,-,-,TRBV11-2,TRBJ2-2,14
CATSGLAGVGEQFF,TGTGCCACCTCCGGACTAGCGGGAGTGGGTGAGCAGTTCTTC,TRBD2,few,TRBV28,TRBJ2-1,14
CASSYPDRYEQYF,TGTGCCAGCAGCTACCCTGACAGATACGAGCAGTACTTC,-,many,TRBV11-2,TRBJ2-7,13
CASSLSLASDTQYF,TGTGCCAGCAGCTTAAGCCTAGCATCAGATACGCAGTATTTT,-,few,TRBV11-2,TRBJ2-3,14
CASGGQLNTEAFF,TGTGCCAGTGGGGGACAGCTGAACACTGAAGCTTTCTTT,TRBD1,-,TRBV6-2/TRBV6-3,TRBJ1-1,13
CASRQGGAEAFF,TGTGCCAGCAGACAGGGGGGCGCTGAAGCTTTCTTT,TRBD1,many,TRBV27,TRBJ1-1,12
CASSLGRANTEAFF,TGTGCCAGCAGCTTGGGGCGGGCGAACACTGAAGCTTTCTTT,-,-,TRBV7-2,TRBJ1-1,14
CASSQDTGVVKEPQHF,TGCGCCAGCAGCCAAGATACAGGGGTTGTAAAGGAGCCCCAGCATTTT,TRBD1,-,TRBV4-1,TRBJ1-5,16
CASSPRGTVYGYTF,TGTGCCAGCAGCCCGAGGGGGACAGTCTATGGCTACACCTTC,TRBD1,few,TRBV6-1,TRBJ1-2,14
CSVSAGGSSYEQYF,TGCAGCGTGTCGGCGGGCGGTAGCTCCTACGAGCAGTACTTC,-,-,TRBV29-1,TRBJ2-7,14
CSVTGGLNEQFF,TGCAGCGTGACAGGGGGACTCAATGAGCAGTTCTTC,TRBD1,many,TRBV29-1,TRBJ2-1,12
CSAPGRPDSPLHF,TGCAGTGCACCGGGCCGTCCGGATTCACCCCTCCACTTT,-,-,TRBV20-1,TRBJ1-6,13
CASSHNLAGDSYEQYF,TGCGCCAGCAGCCATAACCTAGCGGGAGATTCCTACGAGCAGTACTTC,TRBD2,-,TRBV4-1,TRBJ2-7,16
CASSRWTDTQYF,TGTGCCAGCAGCCGTTGGACAGATACGCAGTATTTT,-,-,TRBV3-1,TRBJ2-3,12
CASSYDFYTEAFF,TGTGCCAGCAGTTACGACTTTTACACTGAAGCTTTCTTT,-,-,TRBV6-2/TRBV6-3,TRBJ1-1,13
CSVEAITDTQYF,TGCAGCGTTGAGGCCATCACAGATACGCAGTATTTT,-,few,TRBV29-1,TRBJ2-3,12
CASHTGGRNEKLFF,TGCGCCAGCCACACAGGGGGAAGAAATGAAAAACTGTTTTTT,TRBD1,once,TRBV5-1,TRBJ1-4,14
CASRPFGNGENTEAFF,TGTGCCAGCAGACCGTTCGGGAACGGCGAGAACACTGAAGCTTTCTTT,-,once,TRBV12-3/TRBV12-4,TRBJ1-1,16
CASSQGARVTDTQYF,TGCGCCAGCAGCCAAGGTGCGAGGGTCACAGATACGCAGTATTTT,-,-,TRBV4-3,TRBJ2-3,15
CASSFETGRVETQYF,TGTGCCAGCAGCTTCGAAACAGGGCGTGTAGAGACCCAGTACTTC,-,few,TRBV7-9,TRBJ2-5,15
CASSQLGQQSYEQYF,TGCGCCAGCAGCCAATTGGGACAGCAATCCTACGAGCAGTACTTC,TRBD1,-,TRBV4-2,TRBJ2-7,15
CASSQISGPLYYEQYF,TGCGCCAGCAGCCAGATTTCTGGACCCCTCTACTACGAGCAGTACTTC,-,-,TRBV4-1,TRBJ2-7,16
CASSLVGRQILNEKLFF,TGTGCCAGCAGCTTAGTTGGTCGACAGATTTTAAATGAAAAACTGTTTTTT,-,-,TRBV7-2,TRBJ1-4,17
CASSLVPGGNEQFF,TGTGCCAGCAGCTTAGTCCCGGGGGGTAATGAGCAGTTCTTC,TRBD2,-,TRBV7-3,TRBJ2-1,14
CSVNLGTNTEAFF,TGCAGCGTAAATCTAGGCACGAACACTGAAGCTTTCTTT,-,-,TRBV29-1,TRBJ1-1,13
CASSFRQGNQPQHF,TGTGCCAGCAGTTTCAGGCAGGGCAATCAGCCCCAGCATTTT,-,-,TRBV28,TRBJ1-5,14
CASTRPIPNEQFF,TGTGCCAGCACACGTCCCATACCCAATGAGCAGTTCTTC,-,-,TRBV7-9,TRBJ2-1,13
CASSRGDGQYF,TGTGCCAGCAGCCGAGGGGACGGGCAGTACTTC,-,-,TRBV4-2,TRBJ2-7,11
CASRPGGVRETQYF,TGTGCCAGCAGACCAGGGGGCGTCCGAGAGACCCAGTACTTC,TRBD1,few,TRBV25-1,TRBJ2-5,14
CASSIIRTSSNQPQHF,TGTGCCAGTAGTATCATCAGAACCAGTAGCAATCAGCCCCAGCATTTT,-,-,TRBV19,TRBJ1-5,16
CASSLARDTIETQYF,TGTGCCAGCAGCTTAGCCCGCGACACTATAGAGACCCAGTACTTC,-,-,TRBV7-2,TRBJ2-5,15
CSAATGRNTIYF,TGCAGTGCCGCAACAGGGAGAAACACCATATATTTT,-,-,TRBV20-1,TRBJ1-3,12